The next 16 T cell receptor beta chains were all read from a single sample in a study of cytomegalovirus exposure and HLA in healthy donors (TCRdb year 2017). The library relied on the immunoSEQ multiplex PCR assay. For the multiplex PCR, a mixture combining 60 forward primers for TCR Vbeta segments and 13 reverse primers for TCR Jbeta segments was used. Here the immuneACCESS table is served through TCRdb, limited to in-frame sequences with V and J called. Missing clones are a known gap in these copies; in checked studies unresolved V genes cover under half, and the rest lacks a known reason. The sample table records roughly 130,000 clones; around three fifths of these occur just once. The top ten constitute approximately 1.8% of the sample. The sequenced material came from PBMCs. The origin of the receptors is a male donor in good health and CMV-seronegative.

The rearrangement joins TRBV29-1 to TRBJ1-4; D gene ambiguous. This CDR3 comprises 13 residues. Germline CDR1 and CDR2: SQVTM and ANQGSEA. V was trimmed by 2 bases and J by 5 bases, leaving 9 bases between them. In nucleotides, the CDR3 is TGCAGCGTTGAAATCAACACCAATGAAAAACTGTTTTTT. Amino acids: CSVEINTNEKLFF.

This clone was seen more than once but under ten times. J is TRBJ2-3 and V is TRBV2, with D possibly matching TRBD2 (5 bases). Looked up from germline, CDR1 is SNHLY and CDR2 is FYNNEI. V dropped 10 bases and J dropped 6 bases, with 11 bases sitting between them. The CDR3 has 11 amino acids. CDR3 loop: CANTGKDTQYF. Here the CDR3 DNA reads TGTGCCAACACGGGGAAGGATACGCAGTATTTT.

The V call is TRBV7-9, the J call TRBJ2-2; the D gene is possibly TRBD1 (6 bases). The CDR3 has 14 residues. Germline V gives CDR1 SEHNR, CDR2 FQNEAQ (reference sequence). With 6 bases removed from V and 5 bases from J, the gap between germline ends came to 13 bases. In DNA, the CDR3 is TGTGCCAGCAGGCGTACAGGGACGACCGGGGAGCTGTTTTTT. This sequence encodes CASRRTGTTGELFF.

The chain has TRBV7-2 and TRBJ1-5; a weak D match, TRBD1 (5 bases). Trimming cost V 0 bases and J 1 base, with 10 bases left between them. The CDR3 is 16 residues long. The germline gives CDR1 SGHTA, CDR2 FQGNSA. The CDR3: CASSLAAGVSNQPQHF. CDR3 sequence (DNA): TGTGCCAGCAGCTTAGCGGCGGGGGTGAGCAATCAGCCCCAGCATTTT.

This clone was counted a few times. The chain uses TRBV5-6 and TRBJ2-7, with D perhaps TRBD2 (5 bases). Germline CDR1 reads SGHDT; CDR2 reads YYEEEE. V was shortened by 0 bases and J by 3 bases, with 13 bases between the two germline ends. CDR3 length: 15 amino acids. CDR3 nucleotides: TGTGCCAGCAGCTTGGAGCCGGGGTTCGACTACGAGCAGTACTTC. It specifies CASSLEPGFDYEQYF.

The chain is built from TRBV11-3 and TRBJ2-7, with 14 bases that match TRBD2. Germline V gene data show CDR1 as SGHNT and CDR2 as YENEEA. This CDR3 has 15 residues. V shed 2 bases and J 8 bases; nucleotides not matched to a gene: 5. The CDR3 nucleotides read TGTGCCAGCAGCTTAAACGGACTAGCGGGGGGCCAGCAGTACTTC. Amino acid sequence: CASSLNGLAGGQQYF.

The V call is TRBV7-9, the J call TRBJ1-1; 10 positions agree with TRBD1. The CDR3 has 14 residues. The V segment lost 3 bases and the J segment 7 bases; nucleotides outside the gene matches: 5. Germline V gene data show CDR1 as SEHNR and CDR2 as FQNEAQ (reference sequence). CDR3 sequence reads: CASSFGQGGSEAFF. Here the CDR3 DNA reads TGTGCCAGCAGCTTCGGACAGGGGGGGAGTGAAGCTTTCTTT.

The gene calls are TRBV19 and TRBJ1-5; D is unclear. Trimming pared 7 bases from V and 4 bases from J, leaving 11 bases between. From germline, CDR1 is LNHDA and CDR2 SQIVND (reference sequence). This CDR3 contains 13 residues. The CDR3 region is CASNKAENQPQHF. As DNA, the CDR3 is TGTGCCAGTAATAAAGCCGAGAATCAGCCCCAGCATTTT.

Concerning this clone itself: Because the CDR3 is missing its conserved closing phenylalanine or tryptophan, this is likely a read error. The chain uses TRBV6-4 and TRBJ2-7, with D tentatively TRBD2 (6 bases). The CDR3 totals 15 residues. V lost 6 bases and J lost 7, with 22 bases in between. CDR1 and CDR2 (germline): MRHNA, SNTAGT. CDR3 nucleotides: TGTGCCAGCAGGACCCCCCGGGACGGTGGGGGGGAGCAGTACCTC. Translating it yields CASRTPRDGGGEQYL.

This clone was detected only once. The chain links TRBV30 to TRBJ1-6; TRBD1 matches at 9 bases. The CDR3 covers 14 residues. Losses at the gene ends were 0 bases for V and 9 bases for J; bases not matched to a gene: 3. Germline V gives CDR1 GTSNPN, CDR2 SVGIG (reference sequence). The CDR3 here is CAWSVGTGSSPLHF. DNA of the CDR3: TGTGCCTGGAGTGTTGGGACAGGGAGTTCACCCCTCCACTTT.

This rearrangement joins TRBV5-1 to TRBJ1-2; 8 bases align to TRBD1. CDR1 and CDR2 (germline): SGHRS, YFSETQ. The J segment lost 5 bases and the V segment lost 3 bases, leaving 12 bases of the junction unmatched. The CDR3 is 16 amino acids. The CDR3 loop reads CASSSMSQGVGYGYTF. The CDR3 DNA follows: TGCGCCAGCAGCTCAATGTCACAGGGGGTAGGTTATGGCTACACCTTC.

V usage is TRBV7-8 and J usage is TRBJ1-5, with D uncertain. The germline V gene has CDR1 SGHVS and CDR2 FQNEAQ. V was clipped by 1 base and J by 7 bases, with 8 bases between them. The CDR3 loop spans 13 amino acids. In DNA, the CDR3 is TGTGCCAGCAGCTTAGTCGGAGGGCAGCCCCAGCATTTT. This translates into CASSLVGGQPQHF.

The V gene is TRBV6-1, the J gene TRBJ2-5, with D uncertain. V lost 3 bases, J lost 2 bases, and 13 bases lay in between. In germline, CDR1 is MNHNS, CDR2 SASEGT. The CDR3 covers 15 residues. DNA of the CDR3: TGTGCCAGCAGTGAGTTCCTGGCCCGACAAGAGACCCAGTACTTC. Translated, it gives CASSEFLARQETQYF.

This chain uses TRBV5-1 with TRBJ2-1, with 13 positions matching TRBD2. There are 16 residues in the CDR3. Trimming cost V 1 base and J 10 bases; bases outside gene matches: 8. CDR1 is SGHRS and CDR2 is YFSETQ in the germline V gene. The CDR3 region is CASSLTSGGAGWEQFF. CDR3 coding DNA: TGCGCCAGCAGCTTGACTAGCGGGGGGGCTGGTTGGGAGCAGTTCTTC.

This chain joins TRBV5-1 and TRBJ1-6, with 7 nucleotides matching TRBD1. Germline CDR1 is SGHRS and CDR2 is YFSETQ. V was clipped by 5 bases and J by 6 bases; unmatched bases: 11. The CDR3 has 16 amino acids. The CDR3 spells CASSLRQGSGNSPLHF. As DNA, the CDR3 is TGCGCCAGCAGTCTGCGACAGGGTTCTGGTAATTCACCCCTCCACTTT.

The V gene is TRBV4-3, the J gene TRBJ2-2, with 14 bases fitting TRBD2. The CDR3 is made up of 16 amino acids. The junction had 1 base not matched to a gene; V was cut back by 1 base and J by 6 bases. CDR1 is LGHNA, CDR2 YSLEER, per germline. The CDR3 DNA reads as TGCGCCAGCAGCCAAGGGGGACTAGCGGGGGCCGGGGAGCTGTTTTTT. Protein: CASSQGGLAGAGELFF.